The 10 T cell receptor beta chains given below trace back to one sample, sequenced in a study of blood T cell repertoires in COVID-19. TCRdb's copy holds only in-frame clones and misses some; the assay was immunoSEQ multiplex PCR. The table has over 60,000 clones, 82% seen once. Sequenced: peripheral blood. The receptors stem from an elderly man with active COVID-19.

V usage is TRBV6-1 and J usage is TRBJ1-2, with 8 bases that match TRBD1. CDR1 and CDR2 from the germline V gene are MNHNS and SASEGT. This CDR3 is 15 amino acids long. Germline trimming cut 3 bases from V and 4 bases from J; bases unmatched to any gene: 7. CDR3 DNA sequence: TGTGCCAGCAGTGACCGGACAGGGAGGACCTATGGCTACACCTTC. The encoded protein is CASSDRTGRTYGYTF.

V and J are TRBV19 and TRBJ1-5; D perhaps matches TRBD1 (6 bases). The CDR3 is 14 amino acids. The germline CDR1 and CDR2 sequences are LNHDA and SQIVND (reference sequence). The V gene lost 2 bases and the J gene lost 7 bases, with 12 bases spanning the gap. The CDR3 region has the DNA TGTGCCAGTAGTATAAGACAGGTCGGGCAGCCCCAGCATTTT. Its protein is CASSIRQVGQPQHF.

J is TRBJ1-4 and V is TRBV2, with 8 bases aligning to TRBD1. The CDR3 is 16 residues long. Trimming took 0 bases from V and 0 from J; bases not matched to a gene: 0. Germline CDR1 is SNHLY and CDR2 is FYNNEI. CDR3 region: CASSEAQGATNEKLFF. In DNA form, the CDR3 reads TGTGCCAGCAGTGAAGCACAGGGGGCAACTAATGAAAAACTGTTTTTT.

The CDR3 reads CASSLSQGREYF. In nucleotides, the CDR3 is TGTGCCAGCAGCTTGAGTCAGGGCCGAGAGTACTTC. The rearrangement joins TRBV7-9 to TRBJ2-7; D is perhaps TRBD1 (5 bases). The germline V and J ends were trimmed by 3 bases and 11 bases, with 14 bases remaining between them. The CDR3 runs to 12 residues. CDR1 is SEHNR and CDR2 is FQNEAQ in the germline V gene (reference sequence).

This chain joins TRBV28 and TRBJ1-6; D gene ambiguous. The V end lost 4 bases, the J end lost 0 bases, and 7 bases lay between the germline ends. Germline CDR1 reads MDHEN; CDR2 reads SYDVKM. This CDR3 has 15 amino acids. DNA for the CDR3: TGTGCCAGCAGTTCGGTGAGCTCCTATAATTCACCCCTCCACTTT. This sequence encodes CASSSVSSYNSPLHF.

The genes are TRBV12-3 or TRBV12-4 and TRBJ1-1; D is perhaps TRBD1 (6 bases). V lost 2 bases, J lost 11 bases, and 15 bases lay in between. The CDR3 is 13 residues long. CDR3 region: CASSLNRAGSAFF. Here the CDR3 DNA reads TGTGCCAGCAGTTTAAACAGGGCCGGTTCGGCTTTCTTT.

The chain couples TRBV29-1 to TRBJ1-1; D possibly corresponds to TRBD1 (6 bases). The CDR3 runs 14 residues. CDR1 and CDR2 (germline): SQVTM, ANQGSEA. The V and J ends lost 7 bases and 2 bases respectively, with 17 bases between them. The CDR3: CSALHIQGNTEAFF. As DNA, the CDR3 is TGCAGCGCCCTACATATACAGGGAAACACTGAAGCTTTCTTT.

V gene TRBV30 combines with J gene TRBJ2-7, with 9 bases that match TRBD1. The CDR3 spans 16 residues. Trimming cost V 4 bases and J 0 bases; bases outside gene matches: 10. Germline CDR1 GTSNPN, CDR2 SVGIG (reference sequence). The CDR3 DNA sequence: TGTGCCTGGATCAATCGAGGACAGGGGCACTCCTACGAGCAGTACTTC. The encoded protein is CAWINRGQGHSYEQYF.

The V and J genes are TRBV5-1 and TRBJ2-7; D unclear. Germline CDR1 is SGHRS and CDR2 is YFSETQ. CDR3 length equals 12 residues. V was shortened by 5 bases and J by 1 base, with 7 bases between the two germline ends. CDR3: CASSLESYEQYF. CDR3 nucleotides: TGCGCCAGCAGTTTAGAGTCCTACGAGCAGTACTTC.

This chain connects TRBV19 to TRBJ1-6; 8 nucleotides agree with TRBD1. This CDR3 is built from 14 residues. Unmatched junction bases numbered 5, after V lost 6 bases and J lost 7 bases. CDR1 and CDR2 (germline): LNHDA, SQIVND (reference sequence). CDR3 region: CASSRQGRNSPLHF. CDR3 in DNA: TGTGCCAGTAGCCGACAGGGGAGGAATTCACCCCTCCACTTT.